Following are 8 T cell receptor beta chains from one sample sequenced in a study of response to subunit inactivated influenza vaccine. TCRdb re-derived calls from the RT-PCR reads in MiXCR, one entry per CDR3 protein. The data hold 500,000 or so distinct CDR3 sequences, with 9.5% to 13% observed a single time. The specimen comprised PBMCs from blood, sampled roughly 47 days after vaccination. All receptors come from a man aged 45 to 65 who received an inactivated influenza vaccine.

This clonotype showed up many times. The chain uses TRBV7-2 and TRBJ2-3; D remains unclear. The V and J ends lost 7 bases and 1 base respectively, with 15 bases between them. CDR3 length: 15 residues. The germline V gene encodes CDR1 SGHTA and CDR2 FQGNSA. The CDR3 region is CASTLGSPRTDTQYF. The DNA of the CDR3 is TGTGCCAGCACCCTCGGCTCTCCTCGCACAGATACGCAGTATTTT.

The CDR3 DNA reads as TGTGCCAGCAGCAAGGCTCTTACGAACCCGAGCTCCTACGAGCAGTACTTC. This sequence encodes CASSKALTNPSSYEQYF. V and J are TRBV5-6 and TRBJ2-7, with D unresolved. This CDR3 is 17 amino acids long. Trimming removed 4 bases from V and 0 bases from J, with 20 bases in between. CDR1 is SGHDT, CDR2 YYEEEE, per germline.

This clonotype has only a few counts. J is TRBJ2-7 and V is TRBV20-1; D is uncertain. The CDR3 contains 12 residues. CDR1 is DFQATT and CDR2 is SNEGSKA in the germline V gene (reference sequence). Trimming left V 2 bases short and J 0 bases short, with 5 bases between. The CDR3 protein is CSARPTSYEQYF. Written as DNA, the CDR3 is TGCAGTGCTAGACCTACCTCCTACGAGCAGTACTTC.

This clonotype was picked up a small number of times. The rearrangement uses TRBV5-1 and TRBJ2-5, with D uncertain. Deletions cut 2 bases from V and 1 base from J, with 9 bases between. The CDR3 sequence is 14 residues long. Looked up from germline, CDR1 is SGHRS and CDR2 is YFSETQ. DNA for the CDR3: TGCGCCAGCAGCTTAATGACCGTCCAAGAGACCCAGTACTTC. Its protein is CASSLMTVQETQYF.

Details on this clonotype: One junction end disagrees with the germline gene, perhaps due to a read error. The CDR3 DNA reads TGTGCTAGCAGCTTTGGGACAGCGAGCGAGCAGTACTTC. This encodes CASSFGTASEQYF. The V gene is TRBV7-7, the J gene TRBJ2-7; 7 bases are a match to TRBD1. CDR3 length: 13 amino acids. CDR1 SSHAT and CDR2 FNYEAQ come from the germline V gene (reference sequence).

Within the sample, this clonotype is medium-sized. V and J are TRBV29-1 and TRBJ2-7; D tentatively fits TRBD1 or TRBD2 (5 bases each). The CDR3 contains 11 residues. Germline loops: CDR1 SQVTM, CDR2 ANQGSEA. The V gene lost 4 bases and the J gene lost 9 bases, with 13 bases spanning the gap. The CDR3 bases are TGCAGCGTTGGATCCAGGGAGACGCAGTACTTC. It specifies CSVGSRETQYF.

In this sample, this clonotype turned up a few times. The V call is TRBV5-6, the J call TRBJ1-2; D perhaps matches TRBD1 (6 bases). The CDR3 extends over 14 amino acids. Germline CDR1 is SGHDT and CDR2 is YYEEEE. V was trimmed by 2 bases and J by 4 bases, leaving 12 bases between them. DNA for the CDR3: TGTGCCAGCAGCTTCGGACAGTCCTCCTATGGCTACACCTTC. Protein: CASSFGQSSYGYTF.

The rearrangement uses TRBV12-3 or TRBV12-4 and TRBJ1-5, with a possible D match to TRBD1 (6 bases). CDR3 length: 13 residues. V lost 5 bases and J 4 bases, leaving 9 bases between the germline ends. The CDR3 DNA is TGTGCCAGCAGTGGACAGCCAAATCAGCCCCAGCATTTT. It is translated as CASSGQPNQPQHF.